The next 22 T cell receptor beta chains were all read from a single sample in a study of OX40 agonist ivuxolimab in advanced cancers. Sequenced by immunoSEQ multiplex PCR; TCRdb stores in-frame clones only, minus some. The sample consists of about 52,000 clones, 88% of them appearing once. The material sequenced was CD4+ or CD8+ T cells sorted from blood, taken in a trial of the OX40 agonist ivuxolimab. All receptors come from an adult with an advanced solid tumor such as melanoma, head and neck, liver or kidney cancer.

Within the sample, this clone is medium-sized. The chain uses TRBV7-9 and TRBJ1-2, with D unclear. CDR1 and CDR2 from the germline V gene are SEHNR and FQNEAQ (reference sequence). Deletions cut 4 bases from V and 5 bases from J, with 20 bases between. This CDR3 contains 16 residues. The DNA for the CDR3 is TGTGCCAGCAGCTCCGGTGCCAACGGCACCCTTTATGGCTACACCTTC. Translation gives CASSSGANGTLYGYTF.

The chain uses TRBV29-1 and TRBJ1-2, with D hard to call. Trimming took 0 bases from V and 2 from J, leaving 4 bases between them. CDR1 SQVTM and CDR2 ANQGSEA come from the germline V gene. The CDR3 runs to 12 residues. CDR3 residues: CSVEDINYGYTF. DNA for the CDR3: TGCAGCGTTGAAGATATCAACTATGGCTACACCTTC.

This clone was observed a single time. The rearrangement links TRBV6-1 to TRBJ2-2; D tentatively reads TRBD1 or TRBD2 (6 bases each). Germline CDR1 and CDR2: MNHNS and SASEGT. V was shortened by 10 bases and J by 2 bases, with 17 bases between the two germline ends. This CDR3 has 15 amino acids. The CDR3 here is CATLRDTLNTGELFF. In DNA, the CDR3 is TGTGCCACCCTGCGGGACACCCTAAACACCGGGGAGCTGTTTTTT.

In the case of this clone: The junction and the germline gene differ at one end; a read error may be behind it. The J gene is TRBJ2-7, the V gene TRBV4-1, with TRBD1 matching over 10 bases. The CDR3 contains 15 residues. Germline assignment: CDR1 MGHRA and CDR2 YSYEKL. CDR3 nucleotides: TGCGCCAGCAACCAAGGAGGGACAGGGGCCCACGAGCAGTACTTC. It translates to CASNQGGTGAHEQYF.

Regarding this clone: Different DNA sequences within this sample yield the same CDR3. The CDR3 sequence is CASSYSMGGNTGELFF. The CDR3 DNA is TGTGCCAGCAGTTACTCGATGGGGGGTAACACCGGGGAGCTGTTTTTT. The chain has TRBV6-5 and TRBJ2-2; the D gene is possibly TRBD2 (6 bases). Trimming pared 0 bases from V and 2 bases from J, leaving 10 bases between. CDR1 and CDR2 (germline): MNHEY, SVGAGI. There are 16 residues in the CDR3.

The chain joins TRBV4-3 to TRBJ1-2; unclear D gene. This CDR3 spans 16 amino acids. Germline V lookup: CDR1 LGHNA, CDR2 YSLEER. Trimming removed 0 bases from V and 2 bases from J, with 13 bases in between. The CDR3 region is CASSQENMALNYGYTF. The CDR3 coding sequence is TGCGCCAGCAGCCAAGAAAATATGGCTCTCAACTATGGCTACACCTTC.

This rearrangement joins TRBV10-2 to TRBJ2-5; 8 nucleotides align to TRBD2. The CDR3 spans 16 residues. V gave up 2 bases and J gave up 1 base; unmatched junction bases: 6. The germline CDR1 and CDR2 sequences are WSHSY and SAAADI. In DNA form, the CDR3 reads TGCGCCAGCAGTGAGGATCGCGGGGGGTTCCAAGAGACCCAGTACTTC. This codes for CASSEDRGGFQETQYF.

The gene calls are TRBV4-3 and TRBJ1-1; no reliable D call. The germline gives CDR1 LGHNA, CDR2 YSLEER. V was cut by 0 bases and J by 0 bases, with 8 bases left in between. The CDR3 consists of 15 residues. For the CDR3, the DNA is TGCGCCAGCAGCCAAGAGAAAAATCTGAACACTGAAGCTTTCTTT. It encodes CASSQEKNLNTEAFF.

V gene TRBV6-1 combines with J gene TRBJ2-1; TRBD2 matches 16 bases. The CDR3 is 20 amino acids. The V gene's germline CDR1 is MNHNS and CDR2 SASEGT. V lost 4 bases, J lost 1 base, and 10 bases stayed unmatched. CDR3 in amino acids: CASSAPPGLAGGSSYNEQFF. The DNA of the CDR3 is TGTGCCAGCAGTGCCCCACCGGGACTAGCGGGGGGGAGTTCCTACAATGAGCAGTTCTTC.

In its sample, this clone was seen once. V is TRBV5-8 and J is TRBJ1-1; tentatively, D is TRBD1 (5 bases). V lost 4 bases, J lost 1 base, and 17 bases lay in between. The CDR3 runs to 16 residues. Germline CDR1 is SGHTS and CDR2 is YDEGEE. CDR3: CASSPLTRVGNTEAFF. Written as DNA, the CDR3 is TGTGCCAGCAGCCCATTAACCAGGGTCGGGAACACTGAAGCTTTCTTT.

The V call is TRBV30, the J call TRBJ2-2, with TRBD1 matching 7 bases. Germline V gives CDR1 GTSNPN, CDR2 SVGIG (reference sequence). The CDR3 is made up of 16 amino acids. Losses at the gene ends were 3 bases for V and 1 base for J; bases not matched to a gene: 8. CDR3 in DNA: TGTGCCTGGAGCCAAACAGGGGATTTGAACACCGGGGAGCTGTTTTTT. The encoded protein is CAWSQTGDLNTGELFF.

The chain employs TRBV5-1 and TRBJ2-5; TRBD2 agrees at 14 bases. CDR1 and CDR2 from the germline V gene are SGHRS and YFSETQ. The CDR3 has 18 amino acids. The V and J ends lost 4 bases and 2 bases, in that order; junction bases with no gene match: 10. The CDR3 DNA reads as TGCGCCAGCAGCCCGGGACTAGCGGGGGCCTCCCAACAAGAGACCCAGTACTTC. It codes for CASSPGLAGASQQETQYF.

The V gene is TRBV29-1, the J gene TRBJ1-3; D is ambiguous. Trimming removed 4 bases from V and 7 bases from J, with 8 bases in between. CDR3 size: 11 residues. Per the germline V gene, CDR1 is SQVTM and CDR2 is ANQGSEA. The CDR3 loop reads CSVASGNTIYF. The DNA for the CDR3 is TGCAGCGTTGCCAGCGGGAACACCATATATTTT.

The rearrangement uses TRBV30 and TRBJ1-4; D unresolved. V lost 2 bases and J lost 0, with 13 bases in between. CDR3 length: 16 residues. CDR1 and CDR2 from the germline V gene are GTSNPN and SVGIG (reference sequence). Here the CDR3 DNA reads TGTGCCTGGAGTCCCGTAATTCAGCCAACTAATGAAAAACTGTTTTTT. This codes for CAWSPVIQPTNEKLFF.

The CDR3 region is CASSERGGTGELFF. CDR3 DNA sequence: TGTGCCAGCAGTGAGCGGGGGGGCACCGGGGAGCTGTTTTTT. The chain links TRBV6-4 to TRBJ2-2, with 9 bases identical to TRBD2. Trimming cost V 3 bases and J 4 bases; bases outside gene matches: 0. This CDR3 is built from 14 residues. Looked up from germline, CDR1 is MRHNA and CDR2 is SNTAGT.

This sequence joins TRBV7-9 and TRBJ1-2; no reliable D call. V was pared by 5 bases and J by 6 bases, with 13 bases between. The CDR3 totals 13 residues. From germline, CDR1 is SEHNR and CDR2 FQNEAQ (reference sequence). The CDR3 DNA reads TGTGCCAGCAGCCCGGAGAACGGAGATGGCTACACCTTC. Amino acids: CASSPENGDGYTF.

The V gene is TRBV29-1, the J gene TRBJ2-1, with 12 bases lining up with TRBD2. V trimming: 0 bases; J trimming: 3 bases; junction bases outside the gene matches: 9. Per the germline V gene, CDR1 is SQVTM and CDR2 is ANQGSEA. The CDR3 consists of 18 residues. The CDR3 spells CSVEEVTSGGRVYNEQFF. The CDR3 DNA sequence: TGCAGCGTTGAAGAAGTAACTAGCGGGGGGCGAGTCTACAATGAGCAGTTCTTC.

The chain has TRBV27 and TRBJ2-5, with 7 bases that match TRBD2. TRBJ2-7 matches the DNA end more closely, so the J call is doubtful. Germline CDR1 is MNHEY and CDR2 is SMNVEV (reference sequence). The CDR3 covers 16 residues. Here the CDR3 DNA reads TGTGCCAGCAGTTCGGAACCGGGACTATCGAACTACGAGCAGTACTTC. Translating gives CASSSEPGLSNYEQYF.

V is TRBV6-5 and J is TRBJ1-5, with TRBD1 as a possible D gene (5 bases). This CDR3 spans 14 amino acids. V was cut by 2 bases and J by 3 bases, with 8 bases left in between. Germline-derived CDR1 and CDR2 are MNHEY and SVGAGI. The CDR3 DNA reads as TGTGCCAGCAGTTACGGGGGAAACAATCAGCCCCAGCATTTT. Protein sequence: CASSYGGNNQPQHF.

This chain connects TRBV27 to TRBJ1-2; D unresolved. The germline V and J ends were trimmed by 2 bases and 3 bases, with 10 bases remaining between them. The germline CDR1 and CDR2 sequences are MNHEY and SMNVEV (reference sequence). CDR3 length: 14 residues. DNA for the CDR3: TGTGCCAGCAGTTTAATGCGGGGTGACTATGGCTACACCTTC. Encoded protein: CASSLMRGDYGYTF.

The chain combines TRBV7-9 with TRBJ2-1; D is ambiguous. Germline CDR1 is SEHNR and CDR2 is FQNEAQ (reference sequence). V was pared by 0 bases and J by 13 bases, with 19 bases between. This CDR3 is 15 amino acids long. DNA for the CDR3: TGTGCCAGCAGCTTAGCCGGTCATTACCCAACCGAACAGTTCTTC. Amino acids: CASSLAGHYPTEQFF. Full variable domain (rest looked up from reference TRBV7-9 and TRBJ2-1): DTGVSQNPRHKITKRGQNVTFRCDPISEHNRLYWYRQTLGQGPEFLTYFQNEAQLEKSRLLSDRFSAERPKGSFSTLEIQRTEQGDSAMYLCASSLAGHYPTEQFFGPGTRLTVL.

This clone was observed once. J is TRBJ1-5 and V is TRBV21-1; TRBD1 is the table's D call and was not checked against the DNA. TRBV21-1 counts as a pseudogene. This CDR3 region has 16 residues. The CDR3 loop is CANQGTGGVGNQPQHF. In DNA, the CDR3 is TGTGCCAACCAGGGGACAGGGGGCGTTGGCAATCAGCCCCAGCATTTT.